A selection of T cell receptor beta chains follows, all from one sample in a study of cytomegalovirus exposure and HLA in healthy donors. Sequencing was performed with immunoSEQ multiplex PCR; in TCRdb, only in-frame clones are kept and a portion is missing. Its table records roughly 120,000 clones. Sequenced input: PBMCs. The receptors were gathered from a man aged 40-50 years in good health and CMV-seropositive. Each CDR3 is given with its conserved first and last residue. D genes are given only for firm matches.

d_gene: TRBD1
v_gene: TRBV5-6
j_gene: TRBJ2-7
CDR3nt: TGTGCCAGCAGCTTCGGGACAGGGCCCTACGAGCAGTACTTC
CDR3aa: CASSFGTGPYEQYF

d_gene: .
v_gene: TRBV18
j_gene: TRBJ1-5
CDR3nt: TGTGCCAGCTCACCGACGGGAGGGAGTCAGCCCCAGCATTTT
CDR3aa: CASSPTGGSQPQHF

d_gene: .
v_gene: TRBV29-1
j_gene: TRBJ1-1
CDR3nt: TGCAGCGTTGGGATTACGGGGGGAACTGAAGCTTTCTTT
CDR3aa: CSVGITGGTEAFF

d_gene: .
v_gene: TRBV6-1
j_gene: TRBJ2-1
CDR3nt: TGTGCCAGCAGTGAATTCAGCAGGACAGACTACAATGAGCAGTTCTTC
CDR3aa: CASSEFSRTDYNEQFF

d_gene: .
v_gene: TRBV19
j_gene: TRBJ2-3
CDR3nt: TGTGCCAGTAGTACGACTGGGGGGAGCACAGATACGCAGTATTTT
CDR3aa: CASSTTGGSTDTQYF

d_gene: TRBD2
v_gene: TRBV11-3
j_gene: TRBJ2-1
CDR3nt: TGTGCCAGCAGCCGAAGACTAGCGGGAGCGAATGAGCAGTTCTTC
CDR3aa: CASSRRLAGANEQFF

d_gene: .
v_gene: TRBV6-6
j_gene: TRBJ1-1
CDR3nt: TGTGCCAGCAGTACGGGGGGAGACCCGAACACTGAAGCTTTCTTT
CDR3aa: CASSTGGDPNTEAFF

d_gene: TRBD1
v_gene: TRBV15
j_gene: TRBJ1-2
CDR3nt: TGTGCCACCAGTGTTGACAGGGGGCCAGGTGGCTACACCTTC
CDR3aa: CATSVDRGPGGYTF

d_gene: .
v_gene: TRBV5-1
j_gene: TRBJ1-5
CDR3nt: TGCGCCAGCAGCTTCGTCGACTCTAGCAATCAGCCCCAGCATTTT
CDR3aa: CASSFVDSSNQPQHF

d_gene: .
v_gene: TRBV6-6
j_gene: TRBJ2-7
CDR3nt: TGTGCCAGCAGTTATCCTGAGGTGATCGAGCAGTACTTC
CDR3aa: CASSYPEVIEQYF

d_gene: .
v_gene: TRBV2
j_gene: TRBJ1-2
CDR3nt: TGTGCCAGCAAGGCGGACTTAGCTAACTATGGCTACACCTTC
CDR3aa: CASKADLANYGYTF

d_gene: .
v_gene: TRBV2
j_gene: TRBJ1-5
CDR3nt: TGTGCCAGCAGTGTCGTAGGGGGACGGGGTCAGCCCCAGCATTTT
CDR3aa: CASSVVGGRGQPQHF

d_gene: .
v_gene: TRBV29-1
j_gene: TRBJ2-1
CDR3nt: TGCAGCGCTACCGTGGAGTACAATGAGCAGTTCTTC
CDR3aa: CSATVEYNEQFF

d_gene: .
v_gene: TRBV9
j_gene: TRBJ2-3
CDR3nt: TGTGCCAGCAGCGTAGGCTCAGGGCCCACAGGGGATACGCAGTATTTT
CDR3aa: CASSVGSGPTGDTQYF

d_gene: .
v_gene: TRBV30
j_gene: TRBJ1-1
CDR3nt: TGTGCCTGGAGTCCCCTGGCGGGGAACACTGAAGCTTTCTTT
CDR3aa: CAWSPLAGNTEAFF

d_gene: .
v_gene: TRBV6-1
j_gene: TRBJ2-7
CDR3nt: TGTGCCAGCAGTGAACGCTGGCAGATGGACGAGCAGTACTTC
CDR3aa: CASSERWQMDEQYF

d_gene: TRBD1
v_gene: TRBV27
j_gene: TRBJ2-1
CDR3nt: TGTGCCAGCAGGACAGGGGGTTACAATGAGCAGTTCTTC
CDR3aa: CASRTGGYNEQFF

d_gene: TRBD2
v_gene: TRBV5-4
j_gene: TRBJ2-3
CDR3nt: TGTGCCAGCAGCTTGGATCTAGCGGGAAGCACAGATACGCAGTATTTT
CDR3aa: CASSLDLAGSTDTQYF

d_gene: .
v_gene: TRBV7-3
j_gene: TRBJ1-2
CDR3nt: TGTGCCAGCAGCTTACAACCAGGAACCTATGGCTACACCTTC
CDR3aa: CASSLQPGTYGYTF

d_gene: .
v_gene: TRBV18
j_gene: TRBJ2-3
CDR3nt: TGTGCCAGCTCACCCCAGCGGGCTACAGATACGCAGTATTTT
CDR3aa: CASSPQRATDTQYF

d_gene: .
v_gene: TRBV19
j_gene: TRBJ2-2
CDR3nt: TGTGCCAGTAGTATCTCCGGCGGCAGGGCGAACACCGGGGAGCTGTTTTTT
CDR3aa: CASSISGGRANTGELFF

d_gene: TRBD1
v_gene: TRBV7-8
j_gene: TRBJ2-6
CDR3nt: TGTGCCAGCAGCTTTAAGGGACAGGGATCCGGGGCCAACGTCCTGACTTTC
CDR3aa: CASSFKGQGSGANVLTF

d_gene: .
v_gene: TRBV28
j_gene: TRBJ1-1
CDR3nt: TGTGCCAGCGAAACAGGGTATGTGAACACTGAAGCTTTCTTT
CDR3aa: CASETGYVNTEAFF

d_gene: TRBD1
v_gene: TRBV11-1
j_gene: TRBJ1-1
CDR3nt: TGTGCCAGCAGCTCCGGGACAGGAGGACGAGCTTTCTTT
CDR3aa: CASSSGTGGRAFF

d_gene: .
v_gene: TRBV7-2
j_gene: TRBJ2-1
CDR3nt: TGTGCCAGCAGCTTAGTTGGCGGGTGGGCAGATGAGCAGTTCTTC
CDR3aa: CASSLVGGWADEQFF

d_gene: TRBD2
v_gene: TRBV5-6
j_gene: TRBJ2-2
CDR3nt: TGTGCCAGCAGCTTGCAGCTTAGCGGGGGCACCGGGGAGCTGTTTTTT
CDR3aa: CASSLQLSGGTGELFF

d_gene: TRBD2
v_gene: TRBV6-4
j_gene: TRBJ2-3
CDR3nt: TGTGCCAGCAGTGACGGTAGCGGGAGCACAGATACGCAGTATTTT
CDR3aa: CASSDGSGSTDTQYF

d_gene: .
v_gene: TRBV7-2
j_gene: TRBJ2-7
CDR3nt: TGTGCCAGCGCCGGACAGAGACTTTACGAGCAGTACTTC
CDR3aa: CASAGQRLYEQYF

d_gene: .
v_gene: TRBV7-9
j_gene: TRBJ2-3
CDR3nt: TGTGCCAGCAGCCCTGCGGATACGCAGTATTTT
CDR3aa: CASSPADTQYF

d_gene: .
v_gene: TRBV7-2
j_gene: TRBJ1-1
CDR3nt: TGTGCCAGCAGCCTTAGGTCAGGGAACACTGAAGCTTTCTTT
CDR3aa: CASSLRSGNTEAFF

d_gene: .
v_gene: TRBV6-4
j_gene: TRBJ2-3
CDR3nt: TGTGCCAGCAGCGTATCGATAGCGGGCACAGATACGCAGTATTTT
CDR3aa: CASSVSIAGTDTQYF

d_gene: TRBD1
v_gene: TRBV27
j_gene: TRBJ2-3
CDR3nt: TGTGCCAGCAGTTTTCGGACAGGGTATCCAGATACGCAGTATTTT
CDR3aa: CASSFRTGYPDTQYF

d_gene: TRBD1
v_gene: TRBV29-1
j_gene: TRBJ2-7
CDR3nt: TGCAGCGTTGAAGATCTTTCTCTGGGACAGGGGGGCGAGCAGTACTTC
CDR3aa: CSVEDLSLGQGGEQYF

d_gene: .
v_gene: TRBV27
j_gene: TRBJ2-7
CDR3nt: TGTGCCAGCAATCGGGGAGCCGAGCAGTACTTC
CDR3aa: CASNRGAEQYF

d_gene: .
v_gene: TRBV19
j_gene: TRBJ2-3
CDR3nt: TGTGCCACAGGTCCGACGCCTCGCCCAGATACGCAGTATTTT
CDR3aa: CATGPTPRPDTQYF

d_gene: .
v_gene: TRBV28
j_gene: TRBJ2-2
CDR3nt: TGTGCCAGCAGTTTTGGAGACAGGAATGGGGAGCTGTTTTTT
CDR3aa: CASSFGDRNGELFF

d_gene: TRBD2
v_gene: TRBV7-6
j_gene: TRBJ2-7
CDR3nt: TGTGCCGATACCCGGACTAGCGGGAACTTGTGGGGCTACGAGCAGTACTTC
CDR3aa: CADTRTSGNLWGYEQYF

d_gene: TRBD2
v_gene: TRBV19
j_gene: TRBJ2-7
CDR3nt: TGTGCCAGTACCCCCCGCCCAGCGGGAGGGCCAGGCGAGCAGTACTTC
CDR3aa: CASTPRPAGGPGEQYF

d_gene: TRBD1
v_gene: TRBV18
j_gene: TRBJ1-2
CDR3nt: TGTGCCAGCTCGCGAGGGACAGCCACTAACTATGGCTACACCTTC
CDR3aa: CASSRGTATNYGYTF

d_gene: .
v_gene: TRBV9
j_gene: TRBJ2-1
CDR3nt: TGTGCCAGCACGCCCTATGGCTCCTACAATGAGCAGTTCTTC
CDR3aa: CASTPYGSYNEQFF

d_gene: .
v_gene: TRBV28
j_gene: TRBJ2-7
CDR3nt: TGTGCCAGCATCCGGGACAAGAGCTACGAGCAGTACTTC
CDR3aa: CASIRDKSYEQYF

d_gene: .
v_gene: TRBV2
j_gene: TRBJ2-7
CDR3nt: TGTGCCAGCAGTGCTTTCGGTTACGAGCAGTACTTC
CDR3aa: CASSAFGYEQYF

d_gene: TRBD1
v_gene: TRBV18
j_gene: TRBJ1-2
CDR3nt: TGTGCCAGCTCACCGGACAGGGGGCAGGGCTACACCTTC
CDR3aa: CASSPDRGQGYTF

d_gene: TRBD2
v_gene: TRBV15
j_gene: TRBJ2-7
CDR3nt: TGTGCCACCAGCCCGAGCGGGGAACACGAGCAGTACTTC
CDR3aa: CATSPSGEHEQYF

d_gene: TRBD2
v_gene: TRBV29-1
j_gene: TRBJ2-1
CDR3nt: TGCAGCGTTGCTGGACTAGCGACATACAATGAGCAGTTCTTC
CDR3aa: CSVAGLATYNEQFF

d_gene: .
v_gene: TRBV30
j_gene: TRBJ2-1
CDR3nt: TGTGCCTGGAGTGTACCCAGGCCCCCGCCCGATGGGCAGTTCTTC
CDR3aa: CAWSVPRPPPDGQFF

d_gene: TRBD2
v_gene: TRBV27
j_gene: TRBJ2-3
CDR3nt: TGTGCCAGCAAGGTCGGGAGGGCAGGTTTCGGCACAGATACGCAGTATTTT
CDR3aa: CASKVGRAGFGTDTQYF

d_gene: .
v_gene: TRBV5-6
j_gene: TRBJ2-7
CDR3nt: TGTGCCAGCAGCTACCGGGGGGCGGGGGAGCAGTACTTC
CDR3aa: CASSYRGAGEQYF

d_gene: TRBD2
v_gene: TRBV10-2
j_gene: TRBJ2-7
CDR3nt: TGCGCCAGCAGTGCCCCCGGACTAGCGAGGACCTACGAGCAGTACTTC
CDR3aa: CASSAPGLARTYEQYF

d_gene: TRBD1
v_gene: TRBV10-3
j_gene: TRBJ1-1
CDR3nt: TGTGCCGTCAGACAGGGGCTGAACACTGAAGCTTTCTTT
CDR3aa: CAVRQGLNTEAFF